This T cell receptor (beta chain) was retrieved from a study of post-analysis software for immune sequencing data. General study points: Five or six TRBV segments (TRBV5-6, TRBV5-1 and TRBV20-1 among them) occurred more frequently in patients than in controls. Controls' normalized Chao1 diversity significantly exceeded that of multiple sclerosis patients.

With regard to this clonotype: No antigen is known for it.

Built from TCR beta cDNA, the libraries had unique molecular identifiers in them. In TCRdb, the PCR reads were re-called with MiXCR into one record per CDR3 protein. The top ten clones hold approximately 4.5% of a sample with about 820,000 distinct CDR3 sequences, 53% of them seen once. The CDR3 runs to 16 residues. Germline V gives CDR1 SGHDN, CDR2 FVKESK. V was clipped by 3 bases and J by 3 bases; unmatched bases: 4. The source of this sequence is a girl aged 5-17 years with multiple sclerosis. The chain has TRBV14 and TRBJ2-1; 11 bases map to TRBD2. Material for sequencing was blood. The DNA of the CDR3 is TGTGCCAGCAGCCACCCTAGCGGGAGGTTCTACAATGAGCAGTTCTTC. Protein sequence: CASSHPSGRFYNEQFF.